A selection of T cell receptor beta chains follows, all from one sample in a study of T cell repertoires in cytomegalovirus infection. These receptors' targets are unknown. TCRdb reprocessed the reads via MiXCR and lists one record per CDR3 protein. The sample has hundreds of thousands of distinct CDR3 sequences; under 40% are singletons. The source material was cultured CD8+ T cells from PBMCs, sampled from culture after CMV antigen stimulation. All receptors come from a human donor in good health (CMV status not recorded). Some clones in this sample may be carry-over from other donors' samples. Each CDR3 is given with its conserved first and last residue. The D gene is left open where the match is weak. Clone size appears in some rows only: once, few, many, or a class for an expanded clone.

TRBJ2-1 | TRBV6-1 | few | NA | TGTGCCAGCAGTGAACCGGGGGAAGGTTACAATGAGCAGTTCTTC | CASSEPGEGYNEQFF
TRBJ1-1 | TRBV7-1 | NA | TRBD1 | TGTGCCAGTGAAGGCGGCAGGGGGCTTAATTTT | CASEGGRGLNF
TRBJ1-2 | TRBV6-5 | few | NA | TGTGCCAGCAGTTACTCGAGTTCGGGCTTCTATGGCTACACCTTC | CASSYSSSGFYGYTF
TRBJ2-3 | TRBV4-3 | once | NA | TGCGCCAGCAGCCAACCTCCAGATACGCAGTATTTT | CASSQPPDTQYF
TRBJ2-2 | TRBV19 | NA | NA | TGTGCCAGTAGTATAGCACTAGGACTTAACACCGGGGAGCTGTTTTTT | CASSIALGLNTGELFF
TRBJ2-1 | TRBV5-3 | NA | NA | TGTGCCTGGGTCCAGGGAAACAATGAGCAGTTCTTC | CAWVQGNNEQFF
TRBJ2-3 | TRBV12-3/TRBV12-4 | few | NA | TGTGCCAGCAGCCCCGCTGCGGGGGCCCCAGATACGCAGTATTTT | CASSPAAGAPDTQYF
TRBJ2-1 | TRBV2 | NA | NA | TGTGCCAGCAGTGTAGCTATCGACCCGATATCTCCAGGGGTCTCCTACAATGAGCAGTTCTTC | CASSVAIDPISPGVSYNEQFF
TRBJ1-2 | TRBV6-5 | NA | NA | TGTGCCAGCAGTTATGCGGGGGACTATGGCTACACCTTC | CASSYAGDYGYTF
TRBJ2-5 | TRBV4-1 | NA | NA | TGCGCCAGCAGCCGCAGTTTGGGCAGAGGGGAGACCCAGTACTTC | CASSRSLGRGETQYF
TRBJ2-1 | TRBV6-5 | many | TRBD1 | TGTGCCAGCAGCCATAGACAGGGCCGCTACAATGAGCAGTTCTTC | CASSHRQGRYNEQFF
TRBJ1-2 | TRBV7-9 | many | NA | TGTGCCAGCAGCCCCCCGGGGGGATACTATGGCTACACCTTC | CASSPPGGYYGYTF
TRBJ1-5 | TRBV27 | NA | TRBD1 | TGTGCCAGCAGCTCCCTTACAGGGGTTCAGCCCCAGCATTTT | CASSSLTGVQPQHF
TRBJ2-5 | TRBV9 | NA | TRBD2 | TGTGCCAGCAGCGTCCCCTCCGGGACTACCATGGAGACCCAGTACTTC | CASSVPSGTTMETQYF
TRBJ1-1 | TRBV10-3 | many | NA | TGTGCCATCATACGGGTTGAGCTGAACACTGAAGCTTTCTTT | CAIIRVELNTEAFF
TRBJ2-1 | TRBV6-1 | few | TRBD2 | TGTGCCAGCACTAGAGCAACGGGACTAGTTGTCAATGAGCAGTTCTTC | CASTRATGLVVNEQFF
TRBJ2-1 | TRBV7-9 | NA | TRBD2 | TGTGCCAGCAGCACGAAATTGGGGCGACTAGCGGGGACAAACAATGAGCAGTTCTTC | CASSTKLGRLAGTNNEQFF
TRBJ2-5 | TRBV4-1 | few | TRBD2 | TGCGCCAGCAGCCACGAGACTAGCGGGGGAGAGACCCAGTACTTC | CASSHETSGGETQYF
TRBJ2-1 | TRBV7-8 | NA | NA | TGTGCCAGCAGCCGGCCGGGGCTTCCCTCCTACAATGAGCAGTTCTTC | CASSRPGLPSYNEQFF
TRBJ2-1 | TRBV9 | NA | TRBD1 | TGTGCCAGCAGCGAAGGACAGGGGGCGGGCAATGAGCAGTTCTTC | CASSEGQGAGNEQFF
TRBJ2-5 | TRBV15 | NA | TRBD1 | TGTGCCACCAGCGGATGGGACAGGGGGCGAGAGACCCAGTACTTC | CATSGWDRGRETQYF
TRBJ1-1 | TRBV7-9 | few | NA | TGTGCCAGCAGCCCAAGCTTACAGGGCCCCACTCAGGGCACTGAAGCTTTCTTT | CASSPSLQGPTQGTEAFF
TRBJ1-6 | TRBV27 | NA | TRBD1 | TGTGCCAGCAGTTTATCCTCCGGGACAGGGTGGTCACCCCTCCACTTT | CASSLSSGTGWSPLHF
TRBJ2-5 | TRBV6-2/TRBV6-3 | few | TRBD1 | TGTGCCAGCAGCGATCCAGGGGGGACCCAGTACTTC | CASSDPGGTQYF
TRBJ2-7 | TRBV6-6 | NA | NA | TGTGCCAGCACTCCTGAAGAAGTGTTAGGGGAAACCTACGAGCAGTACTTC | CASTPEEVLGETYEQYF
TRBJ2-5 | TRBV11-2 | NA | TRBD1 | TGTGCCAGCAGCTTACGTTCGGGACAGGGGAGAGAGACCCAGTACTTC | CASSLRSGQGRETQYF
TRBJ1-5 | TRBV27 | NA | NA | TGTGCCAGCAGTTACCAGGTTTATCAGCCCCAGCATTTT | CASSYQVYQPQHF
TRBJ1-5 | TRBV7-9 | many | NA | TGTGCCAGCAGCTTAGAGGTTGGCAATCAGCCCCAGCATTTT | CASSLEVGNQPQHF
TRBJ1-2 | TRBV7-9 | NA | NA | TGTGCCAGCAGCTTAGGTTACCCGCAGGAGGATGGCTACACCTTC | CASSLGYPQEDGYTF
TRBJ1-1 | TRBV9 | NA | NA | TGTGCCAGCAGCACACCCCGAGAGAGACAGGAACCTGAAGCTTTCTTT | CASSTPRERQEPEAFF
TRBJ1-5 | TRBV12-3/TRBV12-4 | NA | NA | TGTGCCAGCAGTTTAGGAGATTTCCAGCATTTT | CASSLGDFQHF
TRBJ2-7 | TRBV15 | NA | TRBD2 | TGTGCCACCAGCAGAGATGGGGCTAGCGGGGTTGACGAGCAGTACTTC | CATSRDGASGVDEQYF
TRBJ1-6 | TRBV4-1 | few | TRBD1 | TGCGCCAGCAGCCAAGACCGGGGGACAGGGACCATTCAGGCCCTCCACTTT | CASSQDRGTGTIQALHF
TRBJ1-6 | TRBV9 | few | TRBD1 | TGTGCCAGCAGCGTAGTTGGGACAGGGGATTCACCCCTCCACTTT | CASSVVGTGDSPLHF
TRBJ2-1 | TRBV24-1 | NA | TRBD1 | TGTACCACCAGTGACAGTTTGACAGGGCATCACTACAATGAGCAGTTCTTC | CTTSDSLTGHHYNEQFF
TRBJ1-4 | TRBV7-9 | few | TRBD1 | TGTGCCAGCAGCACCCATGCAGGGGGGGTGAATAATGAAAAACTGTTTTTT | CASSTHAGGVNNEKLFF
TRBJ1-1 | TRBV5-1 | once | TRBD1 | TGCGCCAGCAGCACGTACAGGGGAGGAGGCACTGAAGCTTTCTTT | CASSTYRGGGTEAFF
TRBJ2-3 | TRBV4-1 | NA | TRBD2 | TGCGCCAGCAGCCAGTACCTAGCGGGGCTTTCTAGCACAGATACGCAGTATTTT | CASSQYLAGLSSTDTQYF
TRBJ2-1 | TRBV29-1 | NA | NA | TGCAGCGTTGGAGGGGATGAGCAGTTCTTC | CSVGGDEQFF
TRBJ1-6 | TRBV2 | NA | NA | TGTGCCAGCAGTGAATTCTCGAGGGGGGGTTCTAATTCACCCCTCCACTTT | CASSEFSRGGSNSPLHF
TRBJ2-5 | TRBV7-2 | few | NA | TGTGCCAGCAGCTTCGTTACAGTATTCCAAGAGACCCAGTACTTC | CASSFVTVFQETQYF
TRBJ2-5 | TRBV20-1 | NA | TRBD2 | TGCAGTGCTAGAGACTGGACTAGCGAAGAGACCCAGTACTTC | CSARDWTSEETQYF
TRBJ2-5 | TRBV10-3 | few | TRBD2 | TGTGCCACCCTTAGCGGGGGCCGGGGCAGCCCAGAGACCCAGTACTTC | CATLSGGRGSPETQYF
TRBJ1-1 | TRBV7-6 | many | NA | TGTGCCAGCGGGGAAGGTATGAACACTGAAGCTTTCTTT | CASGEGMNTEAFF